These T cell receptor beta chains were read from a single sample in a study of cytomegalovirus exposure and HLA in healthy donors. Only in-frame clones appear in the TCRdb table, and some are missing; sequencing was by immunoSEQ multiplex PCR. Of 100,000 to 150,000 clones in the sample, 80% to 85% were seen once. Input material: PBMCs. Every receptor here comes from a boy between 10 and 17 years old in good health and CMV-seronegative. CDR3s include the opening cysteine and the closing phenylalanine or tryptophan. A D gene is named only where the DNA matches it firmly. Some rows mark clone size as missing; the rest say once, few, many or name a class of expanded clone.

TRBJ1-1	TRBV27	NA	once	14	CASSFPGKNTEAFF	TGTGCCAGCAGTTTCCCCGGGAAGAACACTGAAGCTTTCTTT
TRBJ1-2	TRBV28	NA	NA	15	CASIRGPLEGYGYTF	TGTGCCAGCATCAGGGGCCCCCTGGAAGGTTATGGCTACACCTTC
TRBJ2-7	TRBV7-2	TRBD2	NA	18	CASSWGGGSSGDSYEQYF	TGTGCCAGCAGCTGGGGAGGGGGGTCTAGCGGGGACTCCTACGAGCAGTACTTC
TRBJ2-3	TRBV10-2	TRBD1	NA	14	CASRAGTGGNTQYF	TGCGCCAGCAGGGCCGGGACAGGGGGAAATACGCAGTATTTT
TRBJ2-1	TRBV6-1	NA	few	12	CASSETNNEQFF	TGTGCCAGCAGTGAAACTAACAATGAGCAGTTCTTC
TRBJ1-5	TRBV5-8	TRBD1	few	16	CASSPTRGIVNQPQHF	TGTGCCAGCAGCCCAACCAGGGGGATAGTCAATCAGCCCCAGCATTTT
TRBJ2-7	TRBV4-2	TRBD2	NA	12	CASSGRAYEQYF	TGTGCCAGCAGCGGGAGGGCCTACGAGCAGTACTTC
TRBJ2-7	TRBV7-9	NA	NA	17	CASSLASLRRGTYEQYF	TGTGCCAGCAGCTTAGCGTCCCTCCGCCGAGGGACTTACGAGCAGTACTTC
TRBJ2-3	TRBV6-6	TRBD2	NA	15	CASSSTSGRGDTQYF	TGTGCCAGCAGTTCGACTAGCGGGAGGGGGGATACGCAGTATTTT
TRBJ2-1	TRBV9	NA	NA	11	CASSDGREQFF	TGTGCCAGCAGCGATGGCCGTGAGCAGTTCTTC
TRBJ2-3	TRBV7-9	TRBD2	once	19	CASRGSSLARLAATDTQYF	TGTGCCAGCAGGGGCAGCAGCTTAGCGAGACTAGCGGCCACAGATACGCAGTATTTT
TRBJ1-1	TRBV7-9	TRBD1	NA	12	CASSSDRAKAFF	TGTGCCAGCAGCTCCGACAGGGCTAAAGCTTTCTTT
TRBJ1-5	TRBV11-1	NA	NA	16	CASSSGVTGAWQPQHF	TGTGCCAGCAGCTCAGGGGTAACCGGGGCTTGGCAGCCCCAGCATTTT
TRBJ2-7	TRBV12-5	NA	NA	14	CASGLVDSSYEQYF	TGTGCTAGTGGTTTGGTAGATAGCAGCTACGAGCAGTACTTC
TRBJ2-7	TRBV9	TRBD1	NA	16	CASSALSEGATYEQYF	TGTGCCAGCAGCGCCCTTTCTGAGGGGGCGACGTACGAGCAGTACTTC
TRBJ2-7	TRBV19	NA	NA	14	CASSPRDSPYEQYF	TGTGCCAGTAGTCCGAGGGACTCGCCCTACGAGCAGTACTTC
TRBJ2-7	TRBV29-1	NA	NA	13	CSVEQGGVYEQYF	TGCAGCGTTGAACAGGGAGGAGTCTACGAGCAGTACTTC
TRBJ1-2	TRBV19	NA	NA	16	CASRETSGGRYYGYTF	TGTGCCAGTAGGGAAACCAGCGGGGGGCGATACTATGGCTACACCTTC
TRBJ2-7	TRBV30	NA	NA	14	CAWTESPRFHEQYF	TGTGCCTGGACCGAAAGCCCACGGTTCCACGAGCAGTACTTC
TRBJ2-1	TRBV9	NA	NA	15	CASSVDYLRVYEQFF	TGTGCCAGCAGCGTGGACTACCTAAGGGTATATGAGCAGTTCTTC
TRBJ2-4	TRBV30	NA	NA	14	CACTGSPAKNIQYF	TGTGCCTGTACCGGTAGTCCAGCCAAAAACATTCAGTACTTC
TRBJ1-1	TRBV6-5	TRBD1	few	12	CASSYPGQGAFF	TGTGCCAGCAGTTACCCGGGACAGGGGGCTTTCTTT
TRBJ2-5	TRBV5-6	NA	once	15	CASSLSPGSTETQYF	TGTGCCAGCAGCTTAAGTCCAGGGTCAACAGAGACCCAGTACTTC
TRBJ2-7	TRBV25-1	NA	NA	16	CASSEKQGTGVSEQYF	TGTGCCAGCAGTGAAAAACAGGGGACGGGAGTATCCGAGCAGTACTTC
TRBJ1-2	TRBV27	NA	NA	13	CASSSTINYGYTF	TGTGCCAGCAGTTCGACAATTAACTATGGCTACACCTTC
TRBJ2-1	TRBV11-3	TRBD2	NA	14	CASSPSGDDLEQFF	TGTGCCAGCAGCCCTAGCGGGGATGACCTTGAGCAGTTCTTC
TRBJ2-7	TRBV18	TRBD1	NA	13	CASSPDRTYEQYF	TGTGCCAGCTCACCGGACAGGACCTACGAGCAGTACTTC
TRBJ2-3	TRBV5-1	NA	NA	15	CASRLEGANTDTQYF	TGCGCCAGCCGTCTCGAGGGAGCAAACACAGATACGCAGTATTTT
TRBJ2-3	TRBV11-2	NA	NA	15	CASSFNLPYTDTQYF	TGTGCCAGCAGCTTTAACCTACCCTATACAGATACGCAGTATTTT
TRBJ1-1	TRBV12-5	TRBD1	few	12	CASGRFGTEAFF	TGTGCTAGTGGTCGTTTCGGGACAGAGGCTTTCTTT
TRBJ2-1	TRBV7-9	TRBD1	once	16	CASSIRAGQGADEQFF	TGTGCCAGCAGCATCAGGGCGGGACAGGGGGCGGATGAGCAGTTCTTC
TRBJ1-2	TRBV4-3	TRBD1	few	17	CASSHLTEDRGNYGYTF	TGCGCCAGCAGCCACCTCACAGAGGACAGGGGTAACTATGGCTACACCTTC
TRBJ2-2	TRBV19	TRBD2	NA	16	CASRTSGRRDTGELFF	TGTGCCAGTAGAACTAGCGGGAGGCGGGACACCGGGGAGCTGTTTTTT
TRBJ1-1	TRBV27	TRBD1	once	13	CASRPGGHTEAFF	TGTGCCAGCAGGCCAGGGGGGCACACTGAAGCTTTCTTT
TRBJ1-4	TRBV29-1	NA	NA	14	CSVGWSGANEKLFF	TGCAGCGTTGGGTGGTCGGGGGCTAATGAAAAACTGTTTTTT
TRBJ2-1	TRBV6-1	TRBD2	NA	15	CASSELAGGNNEQFF	TGTGCCAGCAGTGAACTAGCGGGTGGGAACAATGAGCAGTTCTTC
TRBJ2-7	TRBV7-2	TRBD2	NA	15	CASSPWTSGMTEQYF	TGTGCCAGCAGCCCCTGGACTAGCGGGATGACCGAGCAGTACTTC
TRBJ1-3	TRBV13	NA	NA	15	CASSLDRGASNTIYF	TGTGCCAGCAGCTTAGACCGGGGGGCCTCGAACACCATATATTTT
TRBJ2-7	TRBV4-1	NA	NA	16	CASSPWRGDGSYEQYF	TGCGCCAGCAGCCCATGGAGGGGCGACGGATCCTACGAGCAGTACTTC